This T cell receptor beta chain appears in the sequencing data of a study of CD8 T cells in ankylosing spondylitis. A few counts support this clonotype. The J segment lost 2 bases and the V segment lost 3 bases, leaving 18 bases of the junction unmatched. This CDR3 is 19 amino acids long. The germline CDR1 and CDR2 sequences are KGHSH and LQKENI. TCRdb re-derived calls from the 5' RACE reads in MiXCR, one entry per CDR3 protein. This sample has under 130,000 distinct CDR3 sequences, with 24% found just once. The V gene is TRBV18, the J gene TRBJ2-7, with 8 bases that match TRBD1. The TCR originated in a male donor with ankylosing spondylitis. Sequenced material: synovial fluid, either unsorted or a sorted T cell fraction (not recorded which). The CDR3 here is CASSPIIGTGDNPTYEQYF. The CDR3 DNA reads TGTGCCAGCTCACCGATTATCGGGACAGGAGATAACCCGACCTACGAGCAGTACTTC. The full variable domain, with the rest looked up from reference TRBV18 and TRBJ2-7, is NAGVMQNPRHLVRRRGQEARLRCSPMKGHSHVYWYRQLPEEGLKFMVYLQKENIIDESGMPKERFSAEFPKEGPSILRIQQVVRGDSAAYFCASSPIIGTGDNPTYEQYFGPGTRLTVT.